Here is one TCR beta chain with its context. It may be a read error: a sequence one base away is much more abundant. Time point defined: newly diagnosed GD, antithyroid drugs for less than 3 months. There was RNA extracted from PBMCs, and the TCR library was made from it. V lost 5 bases to trimming and J lost 0 bases, with 15 bases between them. This CDR3 is 16 amino acids long. The germline gives CDR1 SGHNT, CDR2 YENEEA. Researchers made TCR beta libraries by using iRepertoire HTBI primers and running Arm-PCR on CDR3 regions. Each CDR3 protein gets one entry after TCRdb re-called the multiplex PCR reads with MiXCR. The sample lists about 530,000 distinct CDR3 sequences, more than 15% occurring once. This sample was included in a study of regulatory T cells in long-lasting Graves disease. Another study also made use of these data, one on T cells in Graves' hyperthyroidism and ophthalmopathy.

This chain links TRBV11-3 with TRBJ2-3; D perhaps matches TRBD1 (6 bases). This TCR was sampled from a woman aged 40 to 65 with Graves disease. Sequencing was performed on peripheral blood mononuclear cells (PBMCs), taken at new diagnosis, from a patient treated with antithyroid drugs. The CDR3 sequence is CASSPIPDRSTDTQYF. The CDR3 DNA reads as TGTGCCAGCAGCCCAATCCCGGACAGAAGCACAGATACGCAGTATTTT.